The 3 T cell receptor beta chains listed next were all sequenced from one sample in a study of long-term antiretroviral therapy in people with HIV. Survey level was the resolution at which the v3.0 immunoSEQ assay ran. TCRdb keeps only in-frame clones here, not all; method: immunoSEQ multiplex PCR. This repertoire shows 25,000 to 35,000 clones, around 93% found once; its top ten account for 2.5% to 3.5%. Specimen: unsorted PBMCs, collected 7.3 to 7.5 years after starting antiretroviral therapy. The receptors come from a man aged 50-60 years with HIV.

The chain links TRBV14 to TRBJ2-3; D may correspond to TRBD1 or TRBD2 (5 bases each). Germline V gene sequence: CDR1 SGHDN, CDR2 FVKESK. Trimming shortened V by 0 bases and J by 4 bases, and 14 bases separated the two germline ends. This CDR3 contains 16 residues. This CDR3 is CASSQDRGGGADTQYF. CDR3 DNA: TGTGCCAGCAGCCAAGATCGGGGTGGGGGAGCAGATACGCAGTATTTT.

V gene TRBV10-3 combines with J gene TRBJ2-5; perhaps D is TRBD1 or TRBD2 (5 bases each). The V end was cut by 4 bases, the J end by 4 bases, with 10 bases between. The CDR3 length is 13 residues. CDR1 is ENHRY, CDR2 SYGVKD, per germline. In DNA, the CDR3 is TGTGCCATCAGTGGAGGGCAGGGAGAGACCCAGTACTTC. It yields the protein CAISGGQGETQYF.

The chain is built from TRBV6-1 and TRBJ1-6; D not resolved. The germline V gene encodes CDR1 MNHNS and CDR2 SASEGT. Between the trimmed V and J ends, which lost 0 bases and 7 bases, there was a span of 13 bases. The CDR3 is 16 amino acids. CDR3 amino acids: CASSEAPTARNSPLHF. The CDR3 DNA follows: TGTGCCAGCAGTGAAGCTCCCACCGCGCGAAATTCACCCCTCCACTTT.